This entry is about one T cell receptor beta chain. The antigen is not known. Germline V gene sequence: CDR1 WSHSY, CDR2 SAAADI. The CDR3 loop spans 15 amino acids. V gave up 0 bases and J gave up 2 bases, with 11 bases separating them. The data stem from a study of blood T cells in healthy people across ages. Whole-study results and caveats: Diversity of TCR beta correlated strongly with naive T cell percentage.

The use of a sample-barcoded 5' primer and a J-beta primer mix characterized a second PCR of roughly 6 to 11 cycles. MiXCR was run by TCRdb on the 5' RACE reads, yielding one entry per CDR3 protein. Of about 760,000 distinct CDR3 sequences listed, 20% to 30% are singletons. The same data also contributed to another study, on T cells of mothers and their children.

The sequenced sample was blood. The sequence came from a boy aged 5-17 years in good health. The rearrangement links TRBV10-2 to TRBJ2-7; either TRBD1 or TRBD2 may supply D (6 bases each). The DNA for the CDR3 is TGCGCCAGCAGTGAGTCGAGCCGGGGGCCCTACGAGCAGTACTTC. This codes for CASSESSRGPYEQYF.